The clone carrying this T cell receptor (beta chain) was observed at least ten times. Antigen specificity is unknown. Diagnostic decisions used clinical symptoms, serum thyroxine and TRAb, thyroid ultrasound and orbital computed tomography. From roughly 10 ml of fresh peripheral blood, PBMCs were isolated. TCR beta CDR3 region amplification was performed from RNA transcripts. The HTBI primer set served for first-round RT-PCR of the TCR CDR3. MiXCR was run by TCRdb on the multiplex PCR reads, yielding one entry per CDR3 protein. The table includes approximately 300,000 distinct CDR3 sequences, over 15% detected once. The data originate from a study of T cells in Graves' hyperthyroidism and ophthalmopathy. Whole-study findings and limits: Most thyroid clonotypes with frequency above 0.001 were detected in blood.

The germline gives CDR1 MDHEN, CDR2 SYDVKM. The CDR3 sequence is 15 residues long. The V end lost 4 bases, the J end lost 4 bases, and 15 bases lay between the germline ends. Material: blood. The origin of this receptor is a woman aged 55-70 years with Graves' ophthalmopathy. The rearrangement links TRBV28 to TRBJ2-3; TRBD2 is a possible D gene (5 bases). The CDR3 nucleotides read TGTGCCAGCAGTTCTGTCTTCGGGATTTCAGATACGCAGTATTTT. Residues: CASSSVFGISDTQYF.